This T cell receptor (beta chain) was sequenced in a study of Graves' ophthalmopathy and Graves' hyperthyroidism. Study as a whole: Where ophthalmopathy was absent within 18 months of follow-up, hyperthyroidism was stable.

Clinical symptoms, serum thyroxine, TRAb, thyroid ultrasound and orbital computed tomography determined diagnosis. With regard to this clonotype: One junction end disagrees with the germline gene, perhaps due to a read error.

The CDR3 has 15 residues. Per the germline V gene, CDR1 is SGHVS and CDR2 is FNYEAQ. For repertoire sequencing, the TCR beta CDR3 regions were amplified from RNA transcripts. The first-round RT-PCR employed HTBI primers together with the Qiagen OneStep RT-PCR kit. A multiplex PCR was then performed as the second round. TCRdb reprocessed the multiplex PCR reads with MiXCR, giving one entry per CDR3 protein. The table has approximately 1.2 million distinct CDR3 sequences, 35% to 40% seen once. This sequence joins TRBV7-6 and TRBJ2-7, with 10 bases fitting TRBD2. The TCR comes from an adult man with Graves' hyperthyroidism. Sample: peripheral blood or thyroid tissue (not recorded which). For the CDR3, the DNA is TGTGCCAGCAGGCGGACTAGCGGAGACACCGGGGAGCTGTACTTC. Translation: CASRRTSGDTGELYF.